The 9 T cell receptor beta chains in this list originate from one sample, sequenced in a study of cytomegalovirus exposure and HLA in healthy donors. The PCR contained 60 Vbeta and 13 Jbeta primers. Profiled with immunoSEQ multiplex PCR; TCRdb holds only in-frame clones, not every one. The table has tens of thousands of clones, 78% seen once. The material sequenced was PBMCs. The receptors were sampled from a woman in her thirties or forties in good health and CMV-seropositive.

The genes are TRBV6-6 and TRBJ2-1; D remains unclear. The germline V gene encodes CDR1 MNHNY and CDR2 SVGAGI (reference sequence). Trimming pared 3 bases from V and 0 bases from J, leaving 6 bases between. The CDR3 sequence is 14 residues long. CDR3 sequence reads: CASSYFSSYNEQFF. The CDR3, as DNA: TGTGCCAGCAGTTATTTTAGCTCCTACAATGAGCAGTTCTTC.

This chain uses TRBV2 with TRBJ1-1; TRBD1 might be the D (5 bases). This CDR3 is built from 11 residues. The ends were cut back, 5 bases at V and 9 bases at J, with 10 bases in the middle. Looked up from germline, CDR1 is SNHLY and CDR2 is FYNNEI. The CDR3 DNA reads TGTGCCAGCAGTCCTGACAGACAAGCTTTCTTT. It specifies CASSPDRQAFF.

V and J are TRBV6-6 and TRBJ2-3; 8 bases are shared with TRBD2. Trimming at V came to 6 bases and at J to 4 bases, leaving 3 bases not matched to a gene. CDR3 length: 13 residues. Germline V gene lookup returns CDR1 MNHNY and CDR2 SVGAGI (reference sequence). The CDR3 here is CASRRREADTQYF. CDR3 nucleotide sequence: TGTGCCAGCAGGAGGCGGGAGGCAGATACGCAGTATTTT.

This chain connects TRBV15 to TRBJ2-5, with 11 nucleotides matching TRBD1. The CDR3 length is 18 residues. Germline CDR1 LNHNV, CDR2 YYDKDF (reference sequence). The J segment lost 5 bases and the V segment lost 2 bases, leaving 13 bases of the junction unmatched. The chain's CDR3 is CATSRPGQGGTLRETQYF. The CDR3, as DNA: TGTGCCACCAGCAGACCGGGACAGGGGGGAACCTTACGGGAGACCCAGTACTTC.

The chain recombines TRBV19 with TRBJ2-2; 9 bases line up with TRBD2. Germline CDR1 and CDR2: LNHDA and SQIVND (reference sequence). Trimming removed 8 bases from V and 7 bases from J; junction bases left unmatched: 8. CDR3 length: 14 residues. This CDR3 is CASRLREGLGELFF. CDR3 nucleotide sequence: TGTGCCAGTCGTTTGCGGGAGGGCCTCGGGGAGCTGTTTTTT.

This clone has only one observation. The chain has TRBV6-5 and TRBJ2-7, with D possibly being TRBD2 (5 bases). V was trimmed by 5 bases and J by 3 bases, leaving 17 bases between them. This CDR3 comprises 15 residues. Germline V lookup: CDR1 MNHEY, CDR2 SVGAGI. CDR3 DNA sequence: TGTGCCAGCAGTCCCGTAGGCGGGTCCAGCTACGAGCAGTACTTC. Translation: CASSPVGGSSYEQYF.

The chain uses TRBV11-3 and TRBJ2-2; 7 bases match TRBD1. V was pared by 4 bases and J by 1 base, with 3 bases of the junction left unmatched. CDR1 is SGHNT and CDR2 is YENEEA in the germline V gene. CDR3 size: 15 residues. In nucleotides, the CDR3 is TGTGCCAGCAGCTGGGACAGAATGAACACCGGGGAGCTGTTTTTT. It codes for CASSWDRMNTGELFF.

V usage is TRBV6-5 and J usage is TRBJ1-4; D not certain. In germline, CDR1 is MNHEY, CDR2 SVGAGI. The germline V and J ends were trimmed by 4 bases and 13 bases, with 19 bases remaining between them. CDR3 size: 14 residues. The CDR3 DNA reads TGTGCCAGCAGTTTGTCGAACCAAGAGGGAATACTGTTTTTT. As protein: CASSLSNQEGILFF.

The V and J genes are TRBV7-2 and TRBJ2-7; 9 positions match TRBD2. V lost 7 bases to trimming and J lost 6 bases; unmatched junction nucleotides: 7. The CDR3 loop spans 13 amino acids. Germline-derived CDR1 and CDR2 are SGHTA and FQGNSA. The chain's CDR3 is CASTPGLAREQYF. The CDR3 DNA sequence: TGTGCCAGCACCCCGGGACTAGCCCGCGAGCAGTACTTC.